Described below is a single T cell receptor beta chain sequence and its context. Its target is not known. Donors were ostensibly healthy at sampling, although undocumented immune exposures were probable. V was trimmed by 5 bases and J by 3 bases, leaving 16 bases between them. The CDR3 has 15 amino acids. CDR1 is SEHNR and CDR2 is FQNEAQ in the germline V gene (reference sequence). The sample is drawn from a study of cytomegalovirus exposure and HLA in healthy donors. Broader study findings: In a later analysis, HLA-associated beta chains showed higher expansion and lower generation probabilities than comparable chains.

This PCR relied on a set of 60 Vbeta primers and 13 Jbeta primers. TCRdb's copy holds only in-frame clones and misses some; the assay was immunoSEQ multiplex PCR. This table holds roughly 110,000 clones, less than 80% found once. The chain joins TRBV7-9 to TRBJ1-1; D possibly corresponds to TRBD1 (5 bases). The sample taken for sequencing was PBMCs. The source is a woman in her 30s in good health and CMV-seronegative. CDR3 in DNA: TGTGCCAGCAGCCCCGGGCAGGGCATTGACACTGAAGCTTTCTTT. This encodes CASSPGQGIDTEAFF.